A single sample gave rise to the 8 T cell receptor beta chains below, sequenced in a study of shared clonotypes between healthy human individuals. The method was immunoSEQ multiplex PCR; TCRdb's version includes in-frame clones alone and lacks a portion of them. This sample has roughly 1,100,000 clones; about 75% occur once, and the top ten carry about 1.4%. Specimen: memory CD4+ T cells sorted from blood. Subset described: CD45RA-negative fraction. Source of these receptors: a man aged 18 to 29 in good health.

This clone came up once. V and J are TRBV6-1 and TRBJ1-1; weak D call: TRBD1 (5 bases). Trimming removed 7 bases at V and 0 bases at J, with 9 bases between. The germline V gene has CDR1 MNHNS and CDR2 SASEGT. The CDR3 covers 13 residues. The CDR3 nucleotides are TGTGCCAGCACGACAGACATGAACACTGAAGCTTTCTTT. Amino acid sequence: CASTTDMNTEAFF.

This CDR3 is CASSLSGTIYEQYF. In nucleotides, the CDR3 is TGTGCCAGCAGTTTATCCGGGACCATATACGAGCAGTACTTC. The chain joins TRBV7-2 to TRBJ2-7, with D perhaps being TRBD1 or TRBD2 (5 bases each). From germline, CDR1 is SGHTA and CDR2 FQGNSA. Deletions cut 6 bases from V and 4 bases from J, with 16 bases between. This CDR3 has 14 amino acids.

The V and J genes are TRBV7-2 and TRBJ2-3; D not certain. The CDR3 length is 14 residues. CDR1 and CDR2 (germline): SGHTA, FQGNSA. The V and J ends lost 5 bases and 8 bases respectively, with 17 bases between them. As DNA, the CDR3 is TGTGCCAGCAGCCTAGGGTCCTCAATCGGTACGCAGTATTTT. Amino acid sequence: CASSLGSSIGTQYF.

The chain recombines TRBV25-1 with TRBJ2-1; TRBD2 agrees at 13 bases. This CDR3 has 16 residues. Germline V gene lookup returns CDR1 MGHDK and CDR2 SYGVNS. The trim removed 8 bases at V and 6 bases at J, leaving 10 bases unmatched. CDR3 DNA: TGTGCCAGCGCAGGGGGACTAGCGGGACGCCTCAATGAGCAGTTCTTC. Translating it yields CASAGGLAGRLNEQFF.

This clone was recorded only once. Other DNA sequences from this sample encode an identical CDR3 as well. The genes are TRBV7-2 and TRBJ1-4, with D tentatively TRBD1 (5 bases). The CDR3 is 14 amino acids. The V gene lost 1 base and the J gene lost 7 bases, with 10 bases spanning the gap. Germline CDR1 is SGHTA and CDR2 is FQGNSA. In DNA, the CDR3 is TGTGCCAGCAGCTTAGGCCAGGGCGGTGAAAAACTGTTTTTT. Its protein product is CASSLGQGGEKLFF.

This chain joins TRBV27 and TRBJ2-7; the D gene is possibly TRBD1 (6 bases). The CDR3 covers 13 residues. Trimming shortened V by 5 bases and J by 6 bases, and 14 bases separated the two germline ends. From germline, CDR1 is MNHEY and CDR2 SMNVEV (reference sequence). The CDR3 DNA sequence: TGTGCCAGCAGTGGCCCGGTCAGGGGCGAGCAGTACTTC. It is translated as CASSGPVRGEQYF.

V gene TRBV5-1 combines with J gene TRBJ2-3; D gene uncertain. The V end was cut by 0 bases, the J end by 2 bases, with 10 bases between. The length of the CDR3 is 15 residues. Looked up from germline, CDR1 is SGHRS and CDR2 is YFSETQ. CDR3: CASSLDIPVTDTQYF. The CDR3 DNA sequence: TGCGCCAGCAGCTTGGACATCCCCGTCACAGATACGCAGTATTTT.

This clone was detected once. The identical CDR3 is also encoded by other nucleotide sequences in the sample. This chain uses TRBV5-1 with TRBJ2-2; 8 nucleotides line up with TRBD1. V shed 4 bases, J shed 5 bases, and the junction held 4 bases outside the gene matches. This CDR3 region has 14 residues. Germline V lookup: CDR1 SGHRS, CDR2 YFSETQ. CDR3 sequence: CASSRTGTTGELFF. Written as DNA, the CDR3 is TGCGCCAGCAGCCGGACAGGGACTACCGGGGAGCTGTTTTTT.